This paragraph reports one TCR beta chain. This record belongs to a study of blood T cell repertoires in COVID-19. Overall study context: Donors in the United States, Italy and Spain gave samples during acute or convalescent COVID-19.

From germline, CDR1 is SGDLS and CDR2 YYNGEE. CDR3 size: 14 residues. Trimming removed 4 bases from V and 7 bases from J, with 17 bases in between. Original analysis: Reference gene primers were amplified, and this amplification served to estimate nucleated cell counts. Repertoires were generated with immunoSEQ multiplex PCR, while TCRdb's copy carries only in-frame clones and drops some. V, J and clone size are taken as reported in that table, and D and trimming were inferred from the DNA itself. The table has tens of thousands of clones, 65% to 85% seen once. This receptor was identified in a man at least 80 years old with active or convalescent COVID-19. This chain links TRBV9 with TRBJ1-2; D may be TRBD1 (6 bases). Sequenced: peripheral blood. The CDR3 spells CASSLHTGSAGYTF. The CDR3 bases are TGTGCCAGCAGCTTACATACAGGGTCGGCTGGCTACACCTTC.